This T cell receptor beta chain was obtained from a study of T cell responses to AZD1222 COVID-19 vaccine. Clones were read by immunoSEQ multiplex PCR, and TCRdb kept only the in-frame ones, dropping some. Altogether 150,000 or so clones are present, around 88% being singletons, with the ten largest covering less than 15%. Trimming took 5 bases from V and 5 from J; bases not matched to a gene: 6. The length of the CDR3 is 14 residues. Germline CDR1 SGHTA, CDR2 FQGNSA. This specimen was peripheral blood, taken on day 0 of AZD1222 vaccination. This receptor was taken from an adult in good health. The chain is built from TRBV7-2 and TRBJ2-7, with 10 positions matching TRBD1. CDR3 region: CASSRDRGWNEQYF. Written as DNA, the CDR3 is TGTGCCAGCAGCCGGGACAGGGGCTGGAACGAGCAGTACTTC.